These T cell receptor beta chains were read from a single sample in a study of regulatory T cells after allogeneic stem cell transplantation. From the 5' RACE reads, TCRdb called clonotypes with MiXCR, one entry per CDR3 protein. The profile shows around 5,000 distinct CDR3 sequences, approximately 97% of them singletons. This material consisted of sorted CD4+ T cells from blood (whether regulatory or conventional is not recorded), taken 30 days after allogeneic stem cell transplant. The receptors originated from a human patient who had an allogeneic stem cell transplant, so the T cells may come from the graft donor. The CDR3 runs from the conserved cysteine through the conserved F or W. Each record gives: V gene, clone size, J gene, D gene, CDR3 DNA, CDR3 protein. D genes are given only for firm matches. The size of a clone is reported for some rows only, either as once, few or many, or as a class for expanded clones.

TRBV5-1	-	TRBJ2-7	TRBD2	TGCTCCAGCAGCTGGCTAGCGGGATACATGTACGAGCAGTACTTC	CSSSWLAGYMYEQYF
TRBV5-1	-	TRBJ2-3	-	TGCGCCAGCAGCTCCTGGTTGTGTAATGACAAACAGTATTTT	CASSSWLCNDKQYF
TRBV2	-	TRBJ2-2	TRBD2	TGTGCCAGCAGAGGCGAACTAGCGGGGTTGGAAAGGGAGCTGATTTTT	CASRGELAGLERELIF
TRBV7-3	-	TRBJ2-7	-	TGTGCCAGCAGCTTAACAGGCCCATATTCCAATAAGCAGTACTTC	CASSLTGPYSNKQYF
TRBV6-5	-	TRBJ2-1	TRBD2	TGTGCCAGCAGGACCCTGGCGGGGGGGCCGGGTGGGCAGTTCTTC	CASRTLAGGPGGQFF
TRBV4-1	-	TRBJ1-2	-	TGCGCCAGCAGCCCCCAGGTAGCCATTAACTATGGCCACACCTTC	CASSPQVAINYGHTF
TRBV20-1	-	TRBJ2-3	TRBD2	TGCAGGGCTAGAGAACCAGCGGGAGAGGAAGATAAACAGTATTTT	CRAREPAGEEDKQYF
TRBV20-1	-	TRBJ1-1	-	TGTAGTGCTAGAGGTCCCCCCGCTACGGCGGACCAGCACTTT	CSARGPPATADQHF
TRBV5-1	-	TRBJ2-7	TRBD1	TGCGCCAGCAGCTTAGGGGACAGAACCTACGAGCAGTACTTC	CASSLGDRTYEQYF
TRBV7-3	-	TRBJ2-6	TRBD1	TGTGCCAGTAAGAAACAGGCGACAGGGACCAACGTCCTGCCTTTC	CASKKQATGTNVLPF
TRBV5-1	-	TRBJ2-7	TRBD2	TGCGCCAGTCAACGTGCGACTAGCGGGAGCTACTACGAGCAGTACTTC	CASQRATSGSYYEQYF
TRBV19	-	TRBJ2-7	-	TGCGCCAGTAGTACGGGTATCACCTACAAGCAGTACTTC	CASSTGITYKQYF
TRBV6-5	once	TRBJ2-4	-	TGCGCCAGCAGTCAGGGGGGCAACAACATCCAGTACTTC	CASSQGGNNIQYF
TRBV19	-	TRBJ2-7	-	TGTGCCAGTAGTATGGGTAGCACCTACGGACAGTACTTC	CASSMGSTYGQYF
TRBV2	-	TRBJ1-6	-	TGTGCCGGCAGTCCTATGAGCTCATATAATTCGCCCCTCCACTTT	CAGSPMSSYNSPLHF
TRBV5-1	-	TRBJ2-1	TRBD2	TGCGCCAGCAGCGTGGGGACTAGCGGGAGTTTCTCCTACAATGAGCCGTTCTTC	CASSVGTSGSFSYNEPFF
TRBV18	once	TRBJ2-2	TRBD1	TGTGCCAGCTCCGCCGGGACAGGGTCGATGAACACCGGGGAGCTGTATTTT	CASSAGTGSMNTGELYF
TRBV9	-	TRBJ2-3	-	TGTGCCAGCAGCGACAGCGCAAGGGGCTTCGACAATGCGCAGTATTTT	CASSDSARGFDNAQYF
TRBV7-8	once	TRBJ2-1	-	TGTGCCCGCAGCTGCAGCGCATTTCCCCTACCAGAGGCCCAGTTCTTC	CARSCSAFPLPEAQFF
TRBV7-3	-	TRBJ2-1	-	TGTGCCAGCAGCGGAACAGGCCCAGAGTACAATGAGCAGAGCTTC	CASSGTGPEYNEQSF
TRBV5-1	-	TRBJ2-7	TRBD2	TGCGCCAGTCAGCCTGGGACTAGCAGGAACTACTACGACCAGTACTTC	CASQPGTSRNYYDQYF
TRBV7-9	-	TRBJ2-3	-	TGTGCCAGCAGCCGAGGTAGCAGGAGGGGGTACACAGATACGCAGTATTTT	CASSRGSRRGYTDTQYF
TRBV20-1	-	TRBJ2-3	-	TGCAGTGCCAGAGACCCCTCGGGAGAGGGAGATGCGCAGTATTTT	CSARDPSGEGDAQYF
TRBV20-1	-	TRBJ2-7	-	TGCAGTGCTGGGGTAGGAGAAGGTAGGTCCTGCGAGCAGTACTTC	CSAGVGEGRSCEQYF
TRBV20-1	-	TRBJ2-5	TRBD2	TGCAGTGCCACACCGACTAGCAGCGGCCAGGAGACCCAGTACTTC	CSATPTSSGQETQYF
TRBV20-1	-	TRBJ2-5	-	TGCAGTGCCAGACCGGCGGGCGGCGACCAAGAGACCCAGTACTTC	CSARPAGGDQETQYF
TRBV7-3	-	TRBJ2-6	TRBD1	TGTGCCAGTAAGAAACAGGGGACAGGGGACAACGACCTGACTTTC	CASKKQGTGDNDLTF
TRBV6-5	-	TRBJ2-5	-	TGTGCCAGCAGTCCGCGGGCCGGGCAAGAGACCCAGTACTTC	CASSPRAGQETQYF
TRBV11-2	once	TRBJ2-7	-	TGTGCCAGCACCTTAGGCCCAGGGGTGCCCTACGGCCAGTACTTC	CASTLGPGVPYGQYF
TRBV19	-	TRBJ2-7	-	TGTTCCAGTAGTATGAGTATGAACTACGAGCAATACTTC	CSSSMSMNYEQYF
TRBV5-1	-	TRBJ1-2	-	TGCGCCAGCATCTTGGGGGCGGTCTCGTCTTATGTCTACCCCTTC	CASILGAVSSYVYPF
TRBV7-2	-	TRBJ2-1	-	TGCGCCAGCAGCTGGAGGGGAGAGGAGGATAAGGGGCAGACCTTC	CASSWRGEEDKGQTF
TRBV11-2	-	TRBJ2-7	-	TGTGCCAGCGGCATAGCACCAGGGGCTCCCGACAAGCAGTACTTC	CASGIAPGAPDKQYF